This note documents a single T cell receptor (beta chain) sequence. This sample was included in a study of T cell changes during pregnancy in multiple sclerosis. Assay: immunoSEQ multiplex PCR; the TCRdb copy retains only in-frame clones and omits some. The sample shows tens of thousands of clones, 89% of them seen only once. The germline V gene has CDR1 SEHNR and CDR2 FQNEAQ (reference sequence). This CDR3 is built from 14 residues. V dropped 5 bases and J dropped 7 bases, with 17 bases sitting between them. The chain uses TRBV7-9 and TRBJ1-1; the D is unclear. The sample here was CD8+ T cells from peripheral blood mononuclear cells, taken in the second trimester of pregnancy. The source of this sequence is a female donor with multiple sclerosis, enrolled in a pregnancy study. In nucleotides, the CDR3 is TGTGCCAGCAGCCGACCCCAGGAGGTGGTTGAAGCTTTCTTT. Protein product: CASSRPQEVVEAFF.